The 5 T cell receptor beta chains presented below share a single source sample, sequenced in a study of blood T cells in healthy people across ages. The second PCR ran roughly 6 to 11 cycles with a sample-barcoded 5' primer and J-beta primers. TCRdb analysed the 5' RACE reads with MiXCR anew, one entry per CDR3 protein. Of more than 650,000 distinct CDR3 sequences in the sample, 22% were seen once. The sequenced material came from blood. These receptors all come from a man in his sixties or seventies in good health.

V gene TRBV11-2 combines with J gene TRBJ2-3, with D possibly being TRBD2 (6 bases). CDR3 length: 15 residues. Germline lookup yields CDR1 SGHAT and CDR2 FQNNGV. Trimming stripped 5 bases from V and 6 bases from J, with 18 bases between. Here the CDR3 reads CASSLRDFSEDTQYF. CDR3 coding DNA: TGTGCCAGCAGCCTCCGGGACTTCTCCGAGGATACGCAGTATTTT. The full variable domain, rest sourced from reference TRBV11-2 and TRBJ2-3, is EAGVAQSPRYKIIEKRQSVAFWCNPISGHATLYWYQQILGQGPKLLIQFQNNGVVDDSQLPKDRFSAERLKGVDSTLKIQPAKLEDSAVYLCASSLRDFSEDTQYFGPGTRLTVL.

This clonotype was picked up a small number of times. The CDR3 here is CASSHVLAYGYTF. The CDR3 bases are TGTGCCAGCAGCCACGTCTTGGCCTATGGCTACACCTTC. The chain employs TRBV3-1 and TRBJ1-2; D gene uncertain. Trimming shortened V by 3 bases and J by 4 bases, and 9 bases separated the two germline ends. CDR1 and CDR2 from the germline V gene are LGHDT and YNNKEL (reference sequence). The CDR3 totals 13 residues.

This clonotype was observed a few times. This chain uses TRBV2 with TRBJ1-5; D uncertain. The V and J ends lost 3 bases and 0 bases respectively, with 6 bases between them. CDR1 is SNHLY and CDR2 is FYNNEI in the germline V gene. CDR3 length equals 14 residues. Here the CDR3 reads CASSDTSSNQPQHF. The CDR3 region has the DNA TGTGCCAGCAGTGACACCAGTAGCAATCAGCCCCAGCATTTT. Using reference TRBV2 and TRBJ1-5 for the parts outside the CDR3, the full variable domain is EPEVTQTPSHQVTQMGQEVILRCVPISNHLYFYWYRQILGQKVEFLVSFYNNEISEKSEIFDDQFSVERPDGSNFTLKIRSTKLEDSAMYFCASSDTSSNQPQHFGDGTRLSIL.

V is TRBV19 and J is TRBJ2-3; D gene unclear. V was clipped by 4 bases and J by 3 bases, with 8 bases between them. In germline, CDR1 is LNHDA, CDR2 SQIVND (reference sequence). This CDR3 region has 13 residues. The CDR3 sequence: CASSNTVTDTQYF. The CDR3 DNA reads as TGTGCCAGTAGTAATACAGTGACAGATACGCAGTATTTT.

Only a few counts were recorded for this clonotype. V usage is TRBV6-1 and J usage is TRBJ2-1; possibly TRBD2 for D (5 bases). There are 18 residues in the CDR3. Looked up from germline, CDR1 is MNHNS and CDR2 is SASEGT. V was pared by 5 bases and J by 0 bases, with 20 bases between. The CDR3 nucleotides are TGTGCCAGCAGTCTTCTCCCTGATGGCGGGCTCTCCTACAATGAGCAGTTCTTC. Its translation is CASSLLPDGGLSYNEQFF.